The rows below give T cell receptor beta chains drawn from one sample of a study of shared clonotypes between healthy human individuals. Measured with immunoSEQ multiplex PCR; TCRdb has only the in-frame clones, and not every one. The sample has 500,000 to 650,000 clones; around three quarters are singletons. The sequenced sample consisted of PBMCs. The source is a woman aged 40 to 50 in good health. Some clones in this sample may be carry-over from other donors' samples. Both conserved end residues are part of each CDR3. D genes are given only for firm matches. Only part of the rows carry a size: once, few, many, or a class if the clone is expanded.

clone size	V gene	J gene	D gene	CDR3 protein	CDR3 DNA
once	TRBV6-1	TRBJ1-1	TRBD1	CASSERPSDRVGTEAFF	TGTGCCAGTAGTGAACGTCCCAGTGACAGGGTTGGCACTGAAGCTTTCTTT
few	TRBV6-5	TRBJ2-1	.	CASSPGQNNEQFF	TGTGCCAGCAGCCCGGGCCAAAACAATGAGCAGTTCTTC
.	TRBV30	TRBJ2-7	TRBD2	CAWSHAGGGDEQYF	TGTGCCTGGAGCCACGCGGGAGGTGGGGATGAGCAGTACTTC
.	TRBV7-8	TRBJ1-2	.	CASSPRERRPTF	TGTGCCAGCAGCCCCCGGGAGAGGAGGCCCACCTTC
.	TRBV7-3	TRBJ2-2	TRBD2	CASSGLGNTGELFF	TGTGCCAGCAGCGGACTAGGGAACACCGGGGAGCTGTTTTTT
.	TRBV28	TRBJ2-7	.	CASSLGAEQYF	TGTGCCAGCAGTTTGGGGGCCGAGCAGTACTTC
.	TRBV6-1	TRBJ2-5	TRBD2	CASSEYAGGGSQYF	TGTGCCAGCAGTGAATATGCGGGAGGAGGGTCCCAGTACTTC
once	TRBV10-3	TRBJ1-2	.	CASATGVGGYTF	TGTGCCAGTGCTACGGGCGTTGGGGGCTACACCTTC
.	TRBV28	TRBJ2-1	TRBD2	CASTKSSGAKYNEQFF	TGTGCCAGCACGAAGAGTAGCGGGGCTAAATACAATGAGCAGTTCTTC
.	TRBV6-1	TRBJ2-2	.	CASSFGGSGELFF	TGTGCCAGCAGTTTTGGGGGTTCCGGGGAGCTGTTTTTT
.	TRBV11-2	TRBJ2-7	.	CASSLEGGSWYEQYF	TGTGCCAGCAGCTTAGAGGGTGGGAGTTGGTACGAGCAGTACTTC
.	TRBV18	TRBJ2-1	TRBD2	CASSPYSGSGREQFF	TGTGCCAGCTCACCATACAGCGGGAGTGGTCGTGAGCAGTTCTTC
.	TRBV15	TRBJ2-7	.	CATSRAELAPVGSYEQYF	TGTGCCACCAGTAGAGCTGAGTTAGCGCCGGTAGGGTCTTACGAGCAGTACTTC
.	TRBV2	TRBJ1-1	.	CASSEMSRIAFF	TGTGCCAGCAGTGAAATGTCCCGGATCGCTTTCTTT
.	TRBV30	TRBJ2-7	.	CAWSVLVPPSSYEQYF	TGTGCCTGGAGTGTACTAGTCCCCCCGAGCTCCTACGAGCAGTACTTC
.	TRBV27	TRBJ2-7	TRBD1	CASSLTGGATYEQYF	TGTGCCAGCAGTTTAACAGGGGGCGCGACCTACGAGCAGTACTTC
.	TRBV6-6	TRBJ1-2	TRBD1	CASRTGQAAYGYTF	TGTGCCAGCAGAACCGGACAGGCCGCCTATGGCTACACCTTC
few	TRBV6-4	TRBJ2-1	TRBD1	CASSDGPGGNEQFF	TGTGCCAGCAGTGACGGGCCAGGGGGTAATGAGCAGTTCTTC
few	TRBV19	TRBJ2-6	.	CASTPQGVGGANVLTF	TGTGCCAGTACCCCACAAGGGGTAGGGGGGGCCAACGTCCTGACTTTC
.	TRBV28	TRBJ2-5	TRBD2	CASSVTSGAQETQYF	TGTGCCAGCAGTGTGACTAGCGGGGCCCAAGAGACCCAGTACTTC
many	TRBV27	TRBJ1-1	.	CASSKQGLYTEAFF	TGTGCCAGCAGCAAACAGGGTCTGTACACTGAAGCTTTCTTT
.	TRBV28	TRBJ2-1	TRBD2	CASSLVLAVYNEQFF	TGTGCCAGCAGTTTAGTACTAGCGGTATACAATGAGCAGTTCTTC
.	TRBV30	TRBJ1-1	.	CAWSTGTTNTEAFF	TGTGCCTGGAGTACCGGGACAACGAACACTGAAGCTTTCTTT
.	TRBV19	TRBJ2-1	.	CASLLQGGNEQFF	TGTGCCAGTCTCCTACAGGGAGGCAATGAGCAGTTCTTC
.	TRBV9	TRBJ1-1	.	CASSVDWEQGEAFF	TGTGCCAGCAGCGTAGATTGGGAGCAGGGGGAAGCTTTCTTT
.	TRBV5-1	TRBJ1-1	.	CASSLGGSPNTEAFF	TGCGCCAGCAGCTTGGGGGGGAGCCCGAACACTGAAGCTTTCTTT
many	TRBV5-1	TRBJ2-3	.	CASSLTGSRDTQYF	TGCGCCAGCAGCTTGACCGGGAGTAGAGATACGCAGTATTTT
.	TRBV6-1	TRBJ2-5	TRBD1	CASNGQVGQETQYF	TGTGCCAGCAATGGACAGGTGGGGCAAGAGACCCAGTACTTC
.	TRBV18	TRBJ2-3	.	CASSPRRGRTDTQYF	TGTGCCAGCTCACCACGACGGGGAAGGACAGATACGCAGTATTTT
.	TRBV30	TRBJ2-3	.	CAWSVLTDTQYF	TGTGCCTGGAGTGTTTTGACAGATACGCAGTATTTT
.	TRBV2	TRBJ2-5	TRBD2	CASSATSEQETQYF	TGTGCCAGCAGTGCTACTAGCGAACAAGAGACCCAGTACTTC
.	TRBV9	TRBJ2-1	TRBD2	CASSVDGRAYNEQFF	TGTGCCAGCAGCGTAGACGGGAGGGCCTACAATGAGCAGTTCTTC
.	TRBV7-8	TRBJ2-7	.	CASSLRGGVGDEQYF	TGTGCCAGCAGCCTCCGGGGTGGGGTTGGGGACGAGCAGTACTTC
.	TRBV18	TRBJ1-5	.	CASSPLGGQDNQPQHF	TGTGCCAGCTCACCACTCGGAGGGCAGGACAATCAGCCCCAGCATTTT
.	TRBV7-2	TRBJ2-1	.	CASSSRPNDYNEQFF	TGTGCCAGCAGCTCCAGGCCCAACGATTACAATGAGCAGTTCTTC
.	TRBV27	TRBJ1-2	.	CASSPGEAVYYGYTF	TGTGCCAGCAGTCCCGGGGAGGCGGTTTACTATGGCTACACCTTC
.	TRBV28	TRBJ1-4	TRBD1	CASSSPGTGEEKLFF	TGTGCCAGCAGTTCACCCGGGACAGGGGAAGAAAAACTGTTTTTT
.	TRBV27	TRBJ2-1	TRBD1	CASSLARGNEQFF	TGTGCCAGCAGTTTAGCCAGGGGGAATGAGCAGTTCTTC
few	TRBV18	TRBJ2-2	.	CASSPQGPPNTGELFF	TGTGCCAGCTCACCACAAGGGCCTCCGAACACCGGGGAGCTGTTTTTT
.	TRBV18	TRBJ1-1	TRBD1	CASSQRRGRGTEAFF	TGTGCCAGCTCACAAAGAAGGGGGCGAGGCACTGAAGCTTTCTTT
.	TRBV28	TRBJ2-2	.	CASSFTHTGELFF	TGTGCCAGCAGTTTTACTCACACCGGGGAGCTGTTTTTT
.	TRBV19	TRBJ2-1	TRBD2	CATLLAGEHNEQFF	TGTGCCACTCTACTAGCGGGAGAACACAATGAGCAGTTCTTC
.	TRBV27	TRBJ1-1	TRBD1	CASSPQGAINTEAFF	TGTGCCAGCAGTCCTCAGGGGGCTATTAACACTGAAGCTTTCTTT
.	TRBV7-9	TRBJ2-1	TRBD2	CASSPGLGRNEQFF	TGTGCCAGCAGCCCAGGACTAGGGAGGAATGAGCAGTTCTTC
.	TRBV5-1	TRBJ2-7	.	CASSLGPTGEGEQYF	TGCGCCAGCAGCCTGGGACCAACAGGGGAGGGCGAGCAGTACTTC
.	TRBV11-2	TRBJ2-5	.	CASSFGQETQYF	TGTGCCAGCAGCTTTGGGCAAGAGACCCAGTACTTC
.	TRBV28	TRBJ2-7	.	CASSLYPYEQYF	TGTGCCAGCAGTTTGTACCCCTACGAGCAGTACTTC
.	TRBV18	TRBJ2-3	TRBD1	CASSPVDRGTDTQYF	TGTGCCAGCTCACCAGTCGACAGGGGGACAGATACGCAGTATTTT
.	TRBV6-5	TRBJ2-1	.	CASRSQGPSYNEQFF	TGTGCCAGCAGGTCCCAGGGCCCCTCCTACAATGAGCAGTTCTTC
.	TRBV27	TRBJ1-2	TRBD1	CASSSTADLDRGRSGYTF	TGTGCCAGCAGTTCAACAGCCGATCTCGACAGGGGAAGGAGTGGCTACACCTTC
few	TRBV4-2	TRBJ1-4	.	CASSQFRAGANEKLFF	TGTGCCAGCAGCCAATTTAGGGCAGGGGCTAATGAAAAACTGTTTTTT
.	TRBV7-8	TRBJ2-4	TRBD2	CASSPGPSGTKLAKNIQYF	TGTGCCAGCAGCCCCGGGCCTAGCGGGACCAAACTAGCCAAAAACATTCAGTACTTC
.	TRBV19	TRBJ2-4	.	CASSRGAIQYF	TGTGCCAGTTCCCGAGGGGCCATTCAGTACTTC
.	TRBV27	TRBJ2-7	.	CASSFSRVAGQYF	TGTGCCAGCAGTTTTTCCAGGGTCGCAGGTCAGTACTTC
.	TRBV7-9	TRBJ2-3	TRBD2	CASSFRTSGRDTQYF	TGTGCCAGCAGCTTTAGGACTAGCGGGAGGGACACGCAGTATTTT
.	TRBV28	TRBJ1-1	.	CASSFFADTEAFF	TGTGCCAGCAGTTTTTTCGCGGACACTGAAGCTTTCTTT
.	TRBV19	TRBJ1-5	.	CASTNGKASSNQPQHF	TGTGCCAGTACTAACGGGAAGGCATCTAGCAATCAGCCCCAGCATTTT